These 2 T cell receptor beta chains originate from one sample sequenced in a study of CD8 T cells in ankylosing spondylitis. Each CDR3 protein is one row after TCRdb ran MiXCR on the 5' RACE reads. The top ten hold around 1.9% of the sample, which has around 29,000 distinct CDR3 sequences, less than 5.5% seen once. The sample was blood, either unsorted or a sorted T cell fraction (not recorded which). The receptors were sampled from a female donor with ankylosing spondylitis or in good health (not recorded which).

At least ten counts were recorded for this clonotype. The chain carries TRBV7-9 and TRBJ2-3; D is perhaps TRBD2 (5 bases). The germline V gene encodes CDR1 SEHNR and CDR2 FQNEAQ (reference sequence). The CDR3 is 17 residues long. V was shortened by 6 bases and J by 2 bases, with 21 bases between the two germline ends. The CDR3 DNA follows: TGTGCCAGCAGACCTCCCGGGGAGTCTACCGTCACAGATACGCAGTATTTT. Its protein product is CASRPPGESTVTDTQYF.

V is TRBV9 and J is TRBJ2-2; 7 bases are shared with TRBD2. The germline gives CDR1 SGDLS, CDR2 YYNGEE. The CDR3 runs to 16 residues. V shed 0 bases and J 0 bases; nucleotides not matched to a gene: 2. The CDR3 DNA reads TGTGCCAGCAGCGTAGCGGGAGGAACGAACACCGGGGAGCTGTTTTTT. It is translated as CASSVAGGTNTGELFF.